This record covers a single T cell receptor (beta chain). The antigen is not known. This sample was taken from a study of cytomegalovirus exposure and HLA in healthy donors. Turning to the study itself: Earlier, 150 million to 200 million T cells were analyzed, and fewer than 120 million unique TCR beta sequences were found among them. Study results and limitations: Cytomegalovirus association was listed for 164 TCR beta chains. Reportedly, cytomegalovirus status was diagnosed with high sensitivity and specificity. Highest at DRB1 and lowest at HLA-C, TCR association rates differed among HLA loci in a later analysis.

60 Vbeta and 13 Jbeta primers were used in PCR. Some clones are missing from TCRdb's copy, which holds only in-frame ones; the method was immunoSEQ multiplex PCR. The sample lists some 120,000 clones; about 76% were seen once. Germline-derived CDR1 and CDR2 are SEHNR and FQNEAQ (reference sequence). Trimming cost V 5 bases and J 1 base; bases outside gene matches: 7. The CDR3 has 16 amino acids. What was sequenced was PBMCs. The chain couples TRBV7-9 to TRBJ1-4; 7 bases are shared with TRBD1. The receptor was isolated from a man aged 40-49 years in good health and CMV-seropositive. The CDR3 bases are TGTGCCAGCAGCCCGAGGGGGCCGGGAACTAATGAAAAACTGTTTTTT. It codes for CASSPRGPGTNEKLFF.